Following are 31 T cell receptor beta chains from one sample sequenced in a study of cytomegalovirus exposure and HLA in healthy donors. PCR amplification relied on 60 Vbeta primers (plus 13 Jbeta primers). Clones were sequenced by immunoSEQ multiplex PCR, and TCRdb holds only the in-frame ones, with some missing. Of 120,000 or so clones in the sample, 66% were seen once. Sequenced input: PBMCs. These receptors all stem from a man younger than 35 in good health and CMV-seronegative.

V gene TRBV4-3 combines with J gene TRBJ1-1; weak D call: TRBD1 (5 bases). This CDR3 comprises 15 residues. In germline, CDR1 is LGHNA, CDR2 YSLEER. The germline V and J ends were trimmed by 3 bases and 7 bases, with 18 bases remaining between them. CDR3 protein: CASSHLHTGGFEAFF. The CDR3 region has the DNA TGCGCCAGCAGCCACCTTCACACGGGGGGATTTGAAGCTTTCTTT.

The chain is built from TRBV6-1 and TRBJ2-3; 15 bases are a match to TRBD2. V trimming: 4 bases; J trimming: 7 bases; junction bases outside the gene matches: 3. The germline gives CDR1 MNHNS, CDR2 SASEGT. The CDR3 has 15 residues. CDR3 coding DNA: TGTGCCAGCAGTGTAGGGACTAGCGGGGGGAATACGCAGTATTTT. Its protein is CASSVGTSGGNTQYF.

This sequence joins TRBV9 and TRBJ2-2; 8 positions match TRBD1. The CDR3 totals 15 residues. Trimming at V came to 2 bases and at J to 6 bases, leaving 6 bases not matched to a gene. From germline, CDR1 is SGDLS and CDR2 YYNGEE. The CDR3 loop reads CASSVGQAVPGELFF. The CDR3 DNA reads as TGTGCCAGCAGCGTGGGACAGGCGGTACCCGGGGAGCTGTTTTTT.

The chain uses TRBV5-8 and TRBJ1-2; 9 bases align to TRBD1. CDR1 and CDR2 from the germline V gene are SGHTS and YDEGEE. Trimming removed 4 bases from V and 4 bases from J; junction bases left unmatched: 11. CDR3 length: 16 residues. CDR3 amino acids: CASSLSFTGGVYGYTF. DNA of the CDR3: TGTGCCAGCAGCCTCTCGTTTACAGGGGGCGTCTATGGCTACACCTTC.

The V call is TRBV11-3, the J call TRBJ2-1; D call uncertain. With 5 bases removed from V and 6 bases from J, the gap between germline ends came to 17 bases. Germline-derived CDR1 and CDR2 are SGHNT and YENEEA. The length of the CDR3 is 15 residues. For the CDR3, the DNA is TGTGCCAGCAGCGCGACCGGGTTGAGTAGCAATGAGCAGTTCTTC. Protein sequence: CASSATGLSSNEQFF.

The CDR3 DNA follows: TGTGCCAGCAGTACTAGACAGGGGCCGAACACTGAAGCTTTCTTT. Translating it yields CASSTRQGPNTEAFF. The chain employs TRBV2 and TRBJ1-1, with 8 bases that match TRBD1. Germline CDR1 reads SNHLY; CDR2 reads FYNNEI. The J segment lost 1 base and the V segment lost 5 bases, leaving 6 bases of the junction unmatched. The CDR3 loop spans 15 amino acids.

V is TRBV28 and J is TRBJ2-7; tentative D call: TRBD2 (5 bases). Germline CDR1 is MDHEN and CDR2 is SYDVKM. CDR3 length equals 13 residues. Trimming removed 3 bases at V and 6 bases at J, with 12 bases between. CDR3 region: CASSLGREREQYF. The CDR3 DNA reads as TGTGCCAGCAGTTTGGGCCGGGAACGCGAGCAGTACTTC.

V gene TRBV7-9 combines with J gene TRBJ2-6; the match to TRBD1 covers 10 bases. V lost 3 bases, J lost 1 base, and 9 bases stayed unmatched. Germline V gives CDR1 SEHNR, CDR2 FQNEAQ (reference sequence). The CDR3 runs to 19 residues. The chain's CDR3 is CASSFSRSDRGSGANVLTF. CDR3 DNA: TGTGCCAGCAGCTTCTCTCGGTCGGACAGGGGGTCTGGGGCCAACGTCCTGACTTTC.

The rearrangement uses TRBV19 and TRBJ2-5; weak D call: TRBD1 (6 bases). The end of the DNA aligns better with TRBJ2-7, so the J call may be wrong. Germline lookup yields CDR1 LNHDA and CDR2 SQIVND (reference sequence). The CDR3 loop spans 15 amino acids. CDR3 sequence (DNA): TGTGCCAGTAGTATTCAAGGGACATCCTCCTACGAGCAGTACTTC. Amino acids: CASSIQGTSSYEQYF.

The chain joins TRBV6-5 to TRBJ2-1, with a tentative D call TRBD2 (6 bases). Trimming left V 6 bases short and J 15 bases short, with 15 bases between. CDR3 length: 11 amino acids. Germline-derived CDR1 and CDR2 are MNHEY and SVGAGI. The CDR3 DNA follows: TGTGCCAGCAGCGCGGGACTGGGCTCGTTCTTC. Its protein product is CASSAGLGSFF.

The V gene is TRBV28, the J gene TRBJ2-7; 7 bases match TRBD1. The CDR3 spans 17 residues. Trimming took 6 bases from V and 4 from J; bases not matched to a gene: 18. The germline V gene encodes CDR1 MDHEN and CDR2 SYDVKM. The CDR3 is CASSNPPMGQRMYEQYF. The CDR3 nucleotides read TGTGCCAGCAGCAACCCACCCATGGGACAGAGAATGTACGAGCAGTACTTC.

In DNA form, the CDR3 reads TGTGCCAGCAGCGACCGGGTCTTTAATGAAAAACTGTTTTTT. Translating it yields CASSDRVFNEKLFF. This sequence joins TRBV21-1 and TRBJ1-4. TRBV21-1 is labeled a pseudogene. This CDR3 has 14 residues.

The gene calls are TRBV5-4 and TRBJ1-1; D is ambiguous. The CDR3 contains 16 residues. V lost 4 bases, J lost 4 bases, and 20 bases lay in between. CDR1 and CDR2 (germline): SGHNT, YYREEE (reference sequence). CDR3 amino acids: CASSPRPGEVGTEAFF. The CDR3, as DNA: TGTGCCAGCAGCCCGAGGCCGGGAGAGGTCGGCACTGAAGCTTTCTTT.

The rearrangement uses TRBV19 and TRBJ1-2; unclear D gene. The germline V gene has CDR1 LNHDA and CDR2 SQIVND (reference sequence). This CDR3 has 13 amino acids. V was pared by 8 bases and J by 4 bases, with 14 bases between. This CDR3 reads CASGITEIYGYTF. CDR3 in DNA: TGTGCCAGTGGAATTACAGAGATCTATGGCTACACCTTC.

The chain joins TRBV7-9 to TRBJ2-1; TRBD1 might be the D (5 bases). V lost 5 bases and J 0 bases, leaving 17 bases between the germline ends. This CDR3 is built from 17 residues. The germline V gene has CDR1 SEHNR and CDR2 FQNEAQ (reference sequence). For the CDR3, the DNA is TGTGCCAGCAGCCCCCAGAAGGCAGGGCCCTCCTACAATGAGCAGTTCTTC. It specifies CASSPQKAGPSYNEQFF.

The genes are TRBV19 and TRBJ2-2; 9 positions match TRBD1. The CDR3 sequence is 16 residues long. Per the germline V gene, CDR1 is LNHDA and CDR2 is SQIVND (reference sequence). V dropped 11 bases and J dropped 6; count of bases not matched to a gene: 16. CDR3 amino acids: CARSSRGQGGPGELFF. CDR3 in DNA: TGTGCCCGCTCCTCACGGGGACAGGGCGGGCCCGGGGAGCTGTTTTTT.

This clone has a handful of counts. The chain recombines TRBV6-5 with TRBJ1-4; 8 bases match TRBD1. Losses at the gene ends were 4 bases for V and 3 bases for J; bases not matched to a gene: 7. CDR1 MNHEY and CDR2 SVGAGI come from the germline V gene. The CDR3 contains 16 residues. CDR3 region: CASSFETGAPNEKLFF. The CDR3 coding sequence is TGTGCCAGCAGTTTCGAGACAGGGGCCCCTAATGAAAAACTGTTTTTT.

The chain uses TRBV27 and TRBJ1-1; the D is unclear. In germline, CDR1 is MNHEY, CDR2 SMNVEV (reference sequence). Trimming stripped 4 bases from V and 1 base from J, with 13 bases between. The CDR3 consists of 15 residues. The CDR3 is CASSWAASRNTEAFF. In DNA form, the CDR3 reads TGTGCCAGCAGTTGGGCCGCATCGAGGAACACTGAAGCTTTCTTT.

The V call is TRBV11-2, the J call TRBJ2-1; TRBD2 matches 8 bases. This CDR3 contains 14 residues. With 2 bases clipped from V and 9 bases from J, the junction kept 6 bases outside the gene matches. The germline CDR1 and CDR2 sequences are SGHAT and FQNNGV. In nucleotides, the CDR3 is TGTGCCAGCAGCTTAATGAGCGGGAGTAGTGAGCAGTTCTTC. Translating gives CASSLMSGSSEQFF.

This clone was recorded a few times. CDR3 in amino acids: CATSSPGQAYEQYF. DNA of the CDR3: TGTGCCACCAGTTCCCCGGGACAAGCCTACGAGCAGTACTTC. The chain links TRBV15 to TRBJ2-5; TRBD1 might be the D (6 bases). The J call may be mistaken, given a closer DNA end match to TRBJ2-7. There are 14 residues in the CDR3. The germline CDR1 and CDR2 sequences are LNHNV and YYDKDF (reference sequence).

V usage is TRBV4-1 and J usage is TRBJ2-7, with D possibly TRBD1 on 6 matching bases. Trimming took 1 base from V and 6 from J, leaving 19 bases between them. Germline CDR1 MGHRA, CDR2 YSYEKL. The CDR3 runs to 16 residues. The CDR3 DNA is TGCGCCAGCAGCCAAGTGAAGGGGGTCGGCTATCGCGAGCAGTACTTC. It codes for CASSQVKGVGYREQYF.

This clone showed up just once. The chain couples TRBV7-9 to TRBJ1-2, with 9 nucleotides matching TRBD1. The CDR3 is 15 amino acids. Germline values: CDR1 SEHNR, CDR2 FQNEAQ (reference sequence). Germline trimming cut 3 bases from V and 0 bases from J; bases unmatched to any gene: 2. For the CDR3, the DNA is TGTGCCAGCAGCTTGGGACAGGGAGCTAACTATGGCTACACCTTC. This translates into CASSLGQGANYGYTF.

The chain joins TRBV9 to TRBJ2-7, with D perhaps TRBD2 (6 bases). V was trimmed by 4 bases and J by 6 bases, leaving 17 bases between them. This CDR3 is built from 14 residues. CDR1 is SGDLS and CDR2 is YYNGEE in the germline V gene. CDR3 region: CASSSEVGGSEQYF. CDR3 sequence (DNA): TGTGCCAGCAGCTCCGAAGTGGGGGGAAGCGAGCAGTACTTC.

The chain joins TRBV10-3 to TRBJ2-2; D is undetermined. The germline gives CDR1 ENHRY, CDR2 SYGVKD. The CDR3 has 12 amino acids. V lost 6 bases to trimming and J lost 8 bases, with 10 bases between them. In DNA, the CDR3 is TGTGCCATCAGGGGTTCGAGGGGGGAGCTGTTTTTT. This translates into CAIRGSRGELFF.

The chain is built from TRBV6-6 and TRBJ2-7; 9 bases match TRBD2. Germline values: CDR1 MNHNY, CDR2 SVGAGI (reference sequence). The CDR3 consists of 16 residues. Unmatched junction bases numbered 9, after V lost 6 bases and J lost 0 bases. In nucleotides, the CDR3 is TGTGCCAGCAGCCTTCCTCTAGCGGGATACTCCTACGAGCAGTACTTC. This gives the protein CASSLPLAGYSYEQYF.

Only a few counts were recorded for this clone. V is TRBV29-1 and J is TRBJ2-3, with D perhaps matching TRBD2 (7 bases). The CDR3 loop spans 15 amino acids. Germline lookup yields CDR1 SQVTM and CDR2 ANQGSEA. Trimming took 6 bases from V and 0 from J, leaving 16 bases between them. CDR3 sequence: CSVEGGGRSTDTQYF. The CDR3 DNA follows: TGCAGCGTCGAGGGCGGGGGCCGTAGCACAGATACGCAGTATTTT.

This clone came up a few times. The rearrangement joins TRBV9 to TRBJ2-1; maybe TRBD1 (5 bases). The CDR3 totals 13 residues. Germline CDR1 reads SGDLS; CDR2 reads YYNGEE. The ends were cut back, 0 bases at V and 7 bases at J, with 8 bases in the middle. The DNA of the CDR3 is TGTGCCAGCAGCGTAGGACAGCCAAATGAGCAGTTCTTC. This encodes CASSVGQPNEQFF. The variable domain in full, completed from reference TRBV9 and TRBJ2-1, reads DSGVTQTPKHLITATGQRVTLRCSPRSGDLSVYWYQQSLDQGLQFLIQYYNGEERAKGNILERFSAQQFPDLHSELNLSSLELGDSALYFCASSVGQPNEQFFGPGTRLTVL.

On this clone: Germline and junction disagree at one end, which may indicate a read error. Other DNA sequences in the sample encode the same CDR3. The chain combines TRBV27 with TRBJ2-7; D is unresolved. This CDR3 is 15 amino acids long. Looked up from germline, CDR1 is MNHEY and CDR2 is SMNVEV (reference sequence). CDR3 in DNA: TGTGCCAGCAGTTTAAGAGGCGGTCCCAGCTACGAGCAATACTTC. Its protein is CASSLRGGPSYEQYF.

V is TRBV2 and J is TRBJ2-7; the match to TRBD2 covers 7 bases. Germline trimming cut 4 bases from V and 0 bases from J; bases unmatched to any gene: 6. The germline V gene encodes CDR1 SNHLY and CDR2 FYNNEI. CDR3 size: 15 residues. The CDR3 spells CASSVGAGTSYEQYF. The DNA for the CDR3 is TGTGCCAGCAGTGTTGGAGCGGGGACCTCCTACGAGCAGTACTTC. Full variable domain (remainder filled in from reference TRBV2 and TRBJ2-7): EPEVTQTPSHQVTQMGQEVILRCVPISNHLYFYWYRQILGQKVEFLVSFYNNEISEKSEIFDDQFSVERPDGSNFTLKIRSTKLEDSAMYFCASSVGAGTSYEQYFGPGTRLTVT.

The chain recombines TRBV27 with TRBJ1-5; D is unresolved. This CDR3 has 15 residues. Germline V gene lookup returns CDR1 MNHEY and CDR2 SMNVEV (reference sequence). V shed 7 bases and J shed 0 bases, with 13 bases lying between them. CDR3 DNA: TGTGCCAGCAAACTCGACTTAAATAGCAATCAGCCCCAGCATTTT. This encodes CASKLDLNSNQPQHF.

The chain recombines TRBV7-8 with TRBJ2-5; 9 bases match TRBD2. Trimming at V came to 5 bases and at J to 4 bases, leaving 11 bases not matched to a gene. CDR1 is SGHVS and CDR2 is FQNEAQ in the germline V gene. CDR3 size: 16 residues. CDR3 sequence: CASSPISGRTGETQYF. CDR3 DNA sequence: TGTGCCAGCAGCCCGATTAGCGGGAGAACCGGAGAGACCCAGTACTTC.